The T cell receptor beta chain under discussion was sequenced for a study of blood T cell repertoires in COVID-19. Study-wide context: Samples taken during acute and convalescent COVID-19 were collected in the United States, Italy and Spain. T cells, B-cell-depleted T cells, or PBMCs supplied cDNA or gDNA.

Germline CDR1 and CDR2: LGHNA and YSLEER. The CDR3 has 18 residues. Trimming removed 0 bases at V and 0 bases at J, with 17 bases between. In the source study's methods: For nucleated cells, counts were estimated from reference gene primer amplification. The data were produced by immunoSEQ multiplex PCR, yet TCRdb's version contains in-frame clones alone and is incomplete. The V and J calls and clone size come from that table; D and trimming were worked out from the DNA. The data show roughly 140,000 clones, less than 90% seen once. The sequence was collected from a woman aged 70-85 years with acute or convalescent COVID-19. The rearrangement links TRBV4-3 to TRBJ1-1, with D possibly matching TRBD1 (6 bases). Sequencing used peripheral blood. The CDR3 DNA follows: TGCGCCAGCAGCCAAGATCCAGGGGCAAAGACAATGAACACTGAAGCTTTCTTT. It yields the protein CASSQDPGAKTMNTEAFF.